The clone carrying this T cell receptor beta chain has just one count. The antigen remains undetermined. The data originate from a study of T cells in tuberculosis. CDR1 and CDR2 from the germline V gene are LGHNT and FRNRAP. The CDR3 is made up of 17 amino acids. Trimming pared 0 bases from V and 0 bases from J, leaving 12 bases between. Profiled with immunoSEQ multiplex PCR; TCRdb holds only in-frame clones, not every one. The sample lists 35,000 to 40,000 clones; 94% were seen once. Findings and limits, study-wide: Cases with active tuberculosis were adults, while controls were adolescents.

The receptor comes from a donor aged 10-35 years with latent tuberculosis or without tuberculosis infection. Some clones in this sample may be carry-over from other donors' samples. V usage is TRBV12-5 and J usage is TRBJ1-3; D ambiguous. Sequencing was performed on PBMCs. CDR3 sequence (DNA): TGTGCTAGTGGTTTGGTAATTTCGAGAGACTCTGGAAACACCATATATTTT. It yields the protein CASGLVISRDSGNTIYF.